This T cell receptor beta chain is drawn from a study of T cells in women clearing cervical HPV infection. Overall study findings and caveats: TRBV6-7 relative abundance averaged about 0.1% in cases and less than 0.2% in controls. Repertoire richness, not evenness, was significantly elevated in CIN3+ cases versus controls.

Each participant carried one incident cervical HPV16 infection only. The V gene's germline CDR1 is KGHSH and CDR2 LQKENI. The V and J ends lost 3 bases and 2 bases respectively, with 8 bases between them. The CDR3 contains 14 residues. Concerning this clone: What it binds is unknown. The read comes to an end 3 residues before the CDR3 does, leaving the germline J gene to fill in the end. Within the sample, other DNA sequences also encode this same CDR3.

This table comes from immunoSEQ multiplex PCR, and its TCRdb copy is limited to in-frame clones, with some not included. This repertoire includes approximately 39,000 clones. The rearrangement links TRBV18 to TRBJ2-1, with D perhaps TRBD1 (5 bases). The origin of this receptor is a woman aged 18 to 69 with a cervical HPV16 infection that either progressed to CIN3+ or cleared (not recorded which). Sequenced sample: blood buffy coat. The part of the CDR3 DNA that was read is TGTGCCAGCTCACCCTCGACAGCCTACAATGAG. Amino acids: CASSPSTAYNE. The entire CDR3 protein reads CASSPSTAYNEQFF.